This T cell receptor beta chain comes out of a study of blood T cell repertoires in COVID-19. Per germline, CDR1 SGHNT and CDR2 YENEEA. V dropped 5 bases and J dropped 1 base, with 18 bases sitting between them. The CDR3 contains 16 residues. Profiled with immunoSEQ multiplex PCR; TCRdb holds only in-frame clones, not every one. Here the sample spans approximately 77,000 clones, 80% being singletons. The rearrangement links TRBV11-3 to TRBJ2-7, with D perhaps TRBD2 (6 bases). The sample was peripheral blood. This sequence was found in a woman between 70 and 85 years old with acute or convalescent COVID-19. CDR3 nucleotide sequence: TGTGCCAGCAGCCCCCCCCACGGGGGTCTATCCTACGAGCAGTACTTC. This translates into CASSPPHGGLSYEQYF.